This TCR beta chain came from a study of T cell responses to AZD1222 COVID-19 vaccine. Study-level findings and limits: Spike-specific TCR repertoires showed rising breadth and depth after two AZD1222 doses.

The data were produced by immunoSEQ multiplex PCR, yet TCRdb's version contains in-frame clones alone and is incomplete. The table includes more than 110,000 clones, 75% to 95% detected once. A note on this clone: Its matching antigen is unknown.

V lost 1 base and J lost 8; bases outside the gene matches: 11. This CDR3 contains 17 residues. The V gene's germline CDR1 is LGHNA and CDR2 YNFKEQ. The gene calls are TRBV4-2 and TRBJ2-1; 10 nucleotides line up with TRBD1. The specimen was peripheral blood, collected on day 0 of AZD1222 vaccination. This receptor was obtained from an adult in good health. The CDR3 spells CASSQAPGTGATYEQFF. CDR3 DNA: TGTGCCAGCAGCCAAGCGCCCGGGACAGGGGCTACGTATGAGCAGTTCTTC.